This T cell receptor (beta chain) appears in the sequencing data of a study of regulatory T cells in long-lasting Graves disease. This clonotype was seen a few times. Documented time point: persistent/refractory GD, antithyroid drugs over 5 years with positive TRAb. Construction of the TCR library relied on RNA isolated from PBMCs. Libraries of TCR beta came from iRepertoire HTBI primers plus Arm-PCR of CDR3 regions. TCRdb re-called the multiplex PCR reads with MiXCR, one entry per CDR3 protein. The sample contains fewer than 600,000 distinct CDR3 sequences, about 20% of which appear only once. Germline V lookup: CDR1 SGHKS, CDR2 YYEKEE (reference sequence). Germline trimming cut 4 bases from V and 0 bases from J; bases unmatched to any gene: 15. The CDR3 is made up of 18 amino acids.

The sequence was obtained from a female donor with Graves disease. The V gene is TRBV5-5, the J gene TRBJ1-1; 7 bases are shared with TRBD1. The sample in question was peripheral blood mononuclear cells (PBMCs), obtained when the disease was refractory, from a patient treated with antithyroid drugs. This CDR3 reads CASSRDYGTAILNTEAFF. The CDR3, as DNA: TGTGCCAGCAGCCGAGACTACGGGACAGCGATTCTGAACACTGAAGCTTTCTTT.